The entry below describes one T cell receptor beta chain. Its antigen is undetermined. The data stem from a study of cytomegalovirus exposure and HLA in healthy donors. This CDR3 contains 13 residues. V lost 4 bases, J lost 7 bases, and 13 bases lay in between. Germline CDR1 and CDR2: MNHNY and SVGAGI (reference sequence). Use of 60 Vbeta and 13 Jbeta primers characterized the PCR. Sequencing used immunoSEQ multiplex PCR; TCRdb keeps in-frame clones, though not all of them. This table holds about 160,000 clones, 87% found once. Broader study findings: Specific recognition of CMV antigens was confirmed in vitro for three chains (all CMV-associated). Researchers reported in a later analysis that a missense DCLRE1C variant was tied to TCR beta V- and J-gene trimming. Common viral pathogens (according to a later analysis) appeared linked to several of the most significant clusters.

The sequenced sample consisted of PBMCs. The TCR was taken from a woman in her thirties in good health and CMV-seronegative. This chain joins TRBV6-6 and TRBJ2-5; tentatively, D is TRBD2 (5 bases). The CDR3 region is CASSSDGLWTQYF. CDR3 nucleotides: TGTGCCAGCAGTTCGGACGGACTTTGGACCCAGTACTTC.